A selection of T cell receptor beta chains follows, all from one sample in a study of Ad26.COV2.S vaccination and SARS-CoV-2 variants. Assay: immunoSEQ multiplex PCR; the TCRdb copy retains only in-frame clones and omits some. Among 400,000 to 450,000 clones listed, about 93% were seen once. This specimen was peripheral blood, taken in a trial of Ad26.COV2.S vaccine versus placebo. These receptors originate from a person between 18 and 59 years old who received the Ad26.COV2.S COVID-19 vaccine or a placebo. Both conserved end residues are part of each CDR3. D genes are given only for firm matches. The size entry is marked missing in some rows and otherwise reads once, few, many or a size class.

v_gene	d_gene	abundance	j_gene	CDR3nt	CDR3aa
TRBV10-3	TRBD1	.	TRBJ2-7	TGTGCCATCAGTGAGTCGACTGTGGGACAGGAGCAGTACTTC	CAISESTVGQEQYF
TRBV4-1	.	.	TRBJ2-7	TGCGCCAGCAGCCTAAGGACCGGAATGAGCTCCTACGAGCAGTACTTC	CASSLRTGMSSYEQYF
TRBV3-1/TRBV3-2	.	.	TRBJ2-1	TGTGCCAGCAGCCAACTCCTAGCTCCCCACAATGAGCAGTTCTTC	CASSQLLAPHNEQFF
TRBV7-8	TRBD2	.	TRBJ2-1	TGTGCCAGCAGCTTCACCGGGACTAGCGGGGCTTACAATGAGCAGTTCTTC	CASSFTGTSGAYNEQFF
TRBV7-8	.	.	TRBJ2-3	TGTGCCAGCAGCCATTCCCCCGCGGGCCAACTAGTGAGGAGTGGAGATACGCAGTATTTT	CASSHSPAGQLVRSGDTQYF
TRBV19	TRBD2	once	TRBJ2-5	TGTGCCAGTAGTCAACTAGCGGGACTCCAAGAGACCCAGTACTTC	CASSQLAGLQETQYF
TRBV7-9	TRBD2	.	TRBJ2-1	TGTGCCAGCAGCGCGGGACTAGCGGGGAGCTCCTACAATGAGCAGTTCTTC	CASSAGLAGSSYNEQFF
TRBV10-3	.	once	TRBJ2-1	TGTGCCATCAAGGGAGAGAGGGTATCCTACAATGAGCAGTTCTTC	CAIKGERVSYNEQFF
TRBV5-5	.	.	TRBJ1-1	TGTGCCAGCAGCTTGGACACAGGAGGGAGGACTGAAGCTTTCTTT	CASSLDTGGRTEAFF
TRBV5-5	.	once	TRBJ1-1	TGTGCCAGCAGCTTGGATGGGGTCTCCTGGGAAGCTTTCTTT	CASSLDGVSWEAFF
TRBV28	.	once	TRBJ2-7	TGTGCCAGCAGCCAAAGCACCAGGGCCTACGAGCAGTACTTC	CASSQSTRAYEQYF
TRBV4-2	.	few	TRBJ2-2	TGTGCCAGCAGCCAAGATAACACCGGGGAGCTGTTTTTT	CASSQDNTGELFF
TRBV6-5	TRBD2	many	TRBJ2-1	TGTGCCAGCAGTTACGGGCTAGCGGGAGGGGAGCAGTTCTTC	CASSYGLAGGEQFF
TRBV19	TRBD1	.	TRBJ2-7	TGTGCCAGTAGTTCACGGACAGGTAGCGAGCAGTACTTC	CASSSRTGSEQYF
TRBV7-8	.	.	TRBJ2-1	TGTGCCAGCAGCTGGAGGACGTTCAATGAGCAGTTCTTC	CASSWRTFNEQFF
TRBV5-1	.	once	TRBJ2-1	TGCGCCAGCAGCTACTACCGGGACTCCCAAAACCGTCACAATGAGCAGTTCTTC	CASSYYRDSQNRHNEQFF
TRBV30	TRBD1	.	TRBJ1-2	TGTGCCTGGGGGACAGGCACGAGTGGCTACACCTTC	CAWGTGTSGYTF
TRBV5-1	.	once	TRBJ2-3	TGCGCCAGCAGCCAGCAAGCGATACGCACAGATACGCAGTATTTT	CASSQQAIRTDTQYF
TRBV30	TRBD1	.	TRBJ2-4	TGTGCCTGGAGTGTAGGGCCGGGACAGAGTCACTTC	CAWSVGPGQSHF
TRBV18	.	.	TRBJ1-5	TGTGCCAGCTCACCGGGGTGGGGCAATCAGCCCCAGCATTTT	CASSPGWGNQPQHF
TRBV11-2	.	.	TRBJ1-2	TGTGCCAGCAGCTTCATGGCGGACGCGTCCCGCTACACCTTC	CASSFMADASRYTF
TRBV10-3	TRBD2	.	TRBJ2-7	TGTGCCATCAGCACTACTTCTAGCGGGGGCCCCTACGAGCAGTACTTC	CAISTTSSGGPYEQYF
TRBV6-5	.	.	TRBJ2-6	TGTGCCAGCAGTCACTGGTCTGGTTCTGGGGCCAACGTCCTGACTTTC	CASSHWSGSGANVLTF
TRBV6-5	.	once	TRBJ1-1	TGTGCCAGCAGTTACTACTCCAGGGGAGACACTGAAGCTTTCTTT	CASSYYSRGDTEAFF
TRBV5-1	.	.	TRBJ1-2	TGCGCCAGCGCCCGGGACATACTAAACTATGGCTACACCTTC	CASARDILNYGYTF
TRBV9	TRBD2	.	TRBJ2-1	TGTGCCAGCAGCCCTACAACGGGACTATTGGACAATGAGCAGTTCTTC	CASSPTTGLLDNEQFF
TRBV24-1	.	.	TRBJ2-2	TGTGCCACCAGTGATTCCCGCAACGTCTGGACCGGGGAGCTGTTTTTT	CATSDSRNVWTGELFF
TRBV4-3	.	.	TRBJ2-7	TGCGCCAGCAGCCAAGATGTGGGGACCTCCTACGAGCAGTACTTC	CASSQDVGTSYEQYF
TRBV28	TRBD1	.	TRBJ1-2	TGTGCCAGCAGTTCTTCCGGACAGGGAAACTATGGCTACACCTTC	CASSSSGQGNYGYTF
TRBV12-3/TRBV12-4	.	.	TRBJ1-2	TGTGCCAGCAGCTTTGCCACCTATGGCTACACCTTC	CASSFATYGYTF
TRBV6-5	TRBD1	.	TRBJ2-3	TGTGCCAGCAGCCTGGACCGACAGGGAACGCAGTATTTT	CASSLDRQGTQYF
TRBV6-2/TRBV6-3	.	.	TRBJ2-1	TGTGCCAGCAGTTACTCGAGTGTTAGGACGAATGAGCAGTTCTTC	CASSYSSVRTNEQFF
TRBV30	.	.	TRBJ1-2	TGTGCCCGAATGGAGTCTGGCTATGGCTACACCTTC	CARMESGYGYTF
TRBV19	.	.	TRBJ2-5	TGTGCCAGTAGTGCGGGACTGGCTGAAGAGACCCAGTACTTC	CASSAGLAEETQYF
TRBV24-1	.	once	TRBJ2-3	TGTGCCACCAGTGATAGCTGGCGAACCCCCACAGATACGCAGTATTTT	CATSDSWRTPTDTQYF
TRBV6-2/TRBV6-3	.	.	TRBJ2-1	TGTGCCAGCAGTTACGCGTGGGAGGACTACAATGAGCAGTTCTTC	CASSYAWEDYNEQFF
TRBV27	.	.	TRBJ2-4	TGTGCCAGCAGTCTCAACGGGCAGCCAAACATTCAGTACTTC	CASSLNGQPNIQYF
TRBV2	TRBD1	once	TRBJ1-5	TGTGCCAGCAGTGAATTCTCCGGGACAGGGGTTTTTAGCAATCAGCCCCAGCATTTT	CASSEFSGTGVFSNQPQHF
TRBV7-9	TRBD2	.	TRBJ2-1	TGTGCCAGCAGCAACCCCCCGGGACTAGCTAACAATGAGCAGTTCTTC	CASSNPPGLANNEQFF
TRBV6-2/TRBV6-3	TRBD1	.	TRBJ1-5	TGTGCCAGCAGCCCCGGGACAGGGGGCTTTCAGCCCCAGCATTTT	CASSPGTGGFQPQHF
TRBV18	.	few	TRBJ1-2	TGTGCCAGCTCACCACCGAGGGTTTCTGGCTACACCTTC	CASSPPRVSGYTF
TRBV6-5	.	.	TRBJ2-1	TGTGCCAGCAGTTACTCGAGCGAGACCAATGAGCAGTTCTTC	CASSYSSETNEQFF